The 9 T cell receptor beta chains below come from one sample, sequenced in a study of T cell responses to AZD1222 COVID-19 vaccine. TCRdb's table, derived via immunoSEQ multiplex PCR, lists solely in-frame clones and lacks some. Counted here are 95,000 to 150,000 clones, roughly nine tenths occurring once; the ten biggest clones make up approximately 27%. The material sequenced was peripheral blood, taken on day 0 of AZD1222 vaccination. These receptors were taken from an adult in good health.

This clone was seen just once. This chain's CDR3 is CASSLSSGSWHEQFF. The CDR3 DNA sequence: TGTGCCAGCAGCCTCTCTAGCGGGAGTTGGCATGAGCAGTTCTTC. The rearrangement joins TRBV9 to TRBJ2-1; 10 nucleotides agree with TRBD2. The CDR3 contains 15 residues. Germline CDR1 is SGDLS and CDR2 is YYNGEE. The ends lost 4 bases at V and 8 bases at J; junction bases unmatched: 9.

The chain couples TRBV4-1 to TRBJ1-1; D remains unclear. This CDR3 region has 13 residues. Germline V gives CDR1 MGHRA, CDR2 YSYEKL. Trimming shortened V by 0 bases and J by 3 bases, and 5 bases separated the two germline ends. This CDR3 reads CASSQERDTEAFF. The CDR3 region has the DNA TGCGCCAGCAGCCAAGAACGAGACACTGAAGCTTTCTTT.

The genes are TRBV6-6 and TRBJ2-7; 10 nucleotides agree with TRBD1. V gave up 6 bases and J gave up 4 bases; unmatched junction bases: 9. The CDR3 covers 15 residues. CDR1 is MNHNY and CDR2 is SVGAGI in the germline V gene (reference sequence). In nucleotides, the CDR3 is TGTGCCAGCAGACCAGCCGGGACAGGGGAGTACGAGCAGTACTTC. This gives the protein CASRPAGTGEYEQYF.

This chain uses TRBV30 with TRBJ1-2; tentatively, D is TRBD1 (5 bases). Germline V gives CDR1 GTSNPN, CDR2 SVGIG (reference sequence). V shed 7 bases and J shed 8 bases, with 17 bases lying between them. This CDR3 has 12 residues. CDR3 coding DNA: TGTGCCTCTTCGGGGCAGGGCGGAGGCTACACCTTC. The encoded protein is CASSGQGGGYTF.

This clone was seen only once. V usage is TRBV6-5 and J usage is TRBJ2-7; a possible D gene is TRBD1 (5 bases). Trimming cost V 6 bases and J 2 bases, with 11 bases left between them. The CDR3 is 13 amino acids. The germline gives CDR1 MNHEY, CDR2 SVGAGI. As DNA, the CDR3 is TGTGCCAGCAGCGACAGCTATACCTACGAGCAGTACTTC. Its translation: CASSDSYTYEQYF.

The genes are TRBV6-6 and TRBJ1-1, with unresolved D. The CDR3 runs 14 residues. V was cut by 6 bases and J by 1 base, with 12 bases left in between. The germline V gene has CDR1 MNHNY and CDR2 SVGAGI (reference sequence). CDR3 bases: TGTGCCAGCAGGACGACGACACCGAACACTGAAGCTTTCTTT. This encodes CASRTTTPNTEAFF.

This clone was counted between two and nine times. The chain joins TRBV6-5 to TRBJ2-7; TRBD2 agrees at 8 bases. The CDR3 is made up of 15 amino acids. V trimming: 4 bases; J trimming: 1 base; junction bases outside the gene matches: 6. Germline V CDR1 and CDR2: MNHEY, SVGAGI. Here the CDR3 DNA reads TGTGCCAGCAGTTCCGGAGGACTAGCTTCCTACGAGCAGTACTTC. Residues: CASSSGGLASYEQYF.

The chain carries TRBV2 and TRBJ1-1; tentatively, D is TRBD1 (5 bases). The V end was cut by 6 bases, the J end by 1 base, with 15 bases between. This CDR3 spans 15 amino acids. Germline CDR1 and CDR2: SNHLY and FYNNEI. The CDR3 region is CASRILGHSNTEAFF. The CDR3 DNA is TGTGCCAGCAGGATTCTAGGACATTCGAACACTGAAGCTTTCTTT.

The rearrangement uses TRBV12-3 or TRBV12-4 and TRBJ1-6; TRBD1 is a possible D gene (5 bases). V dropped 8 bases and J dropped 7 bases, with 12 bases sitting between them. This CDR3 is built from 13 residues. The CDR3 protein is CASLAGGNSPLHF. The DNA for the CDR3 is TGTGCCAGCCTGGCCGGGGGGAATTCACCCCTCCACTTT.